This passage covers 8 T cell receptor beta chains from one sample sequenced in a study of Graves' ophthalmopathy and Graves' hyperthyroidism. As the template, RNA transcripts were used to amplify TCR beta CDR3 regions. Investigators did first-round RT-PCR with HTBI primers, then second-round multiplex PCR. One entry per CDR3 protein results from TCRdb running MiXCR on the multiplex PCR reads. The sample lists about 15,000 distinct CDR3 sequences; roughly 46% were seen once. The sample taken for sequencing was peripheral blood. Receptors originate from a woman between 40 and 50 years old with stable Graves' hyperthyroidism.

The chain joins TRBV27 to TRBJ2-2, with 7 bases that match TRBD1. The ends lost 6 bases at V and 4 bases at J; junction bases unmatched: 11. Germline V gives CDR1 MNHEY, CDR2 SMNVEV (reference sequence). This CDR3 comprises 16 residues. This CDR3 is CASRNPTGLGTGELFF. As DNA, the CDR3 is TGTGCCAGCAGAAACCCGACAGGGCTCGGCACCGGGGAGCTGTTTTTT.

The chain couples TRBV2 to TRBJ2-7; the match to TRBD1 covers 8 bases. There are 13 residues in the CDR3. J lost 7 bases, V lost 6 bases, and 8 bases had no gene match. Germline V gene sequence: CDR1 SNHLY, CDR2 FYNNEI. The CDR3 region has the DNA TGTGCCAGCAGCCAGGACAGGGCTTTTGAGCAGTACTTC. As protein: CASSQDRAFEQYF.

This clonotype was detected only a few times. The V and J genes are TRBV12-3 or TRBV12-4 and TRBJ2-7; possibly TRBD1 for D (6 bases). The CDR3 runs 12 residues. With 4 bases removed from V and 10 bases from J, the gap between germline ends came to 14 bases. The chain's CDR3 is CASSSQGILQYF. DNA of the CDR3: TGTGCCAGCAGTTCGCAGGGGATTTTACAGTACTTC.

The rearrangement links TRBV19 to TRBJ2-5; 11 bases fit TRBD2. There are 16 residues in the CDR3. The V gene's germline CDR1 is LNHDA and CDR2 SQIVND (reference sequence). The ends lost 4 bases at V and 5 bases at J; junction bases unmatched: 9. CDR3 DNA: TGTGCCAGTAGTACGGGACTAGCGGCGATGGGGGAGACCCAGTACTTC. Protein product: CASSTGLAAMGETQYF.

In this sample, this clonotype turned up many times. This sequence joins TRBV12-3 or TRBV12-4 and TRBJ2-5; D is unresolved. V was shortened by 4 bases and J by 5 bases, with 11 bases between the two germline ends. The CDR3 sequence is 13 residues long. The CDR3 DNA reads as TGTGCCAGCAGTTCCCTAATGAGGGAGACCCAGTACTTC. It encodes CASSSLMRETQYF.

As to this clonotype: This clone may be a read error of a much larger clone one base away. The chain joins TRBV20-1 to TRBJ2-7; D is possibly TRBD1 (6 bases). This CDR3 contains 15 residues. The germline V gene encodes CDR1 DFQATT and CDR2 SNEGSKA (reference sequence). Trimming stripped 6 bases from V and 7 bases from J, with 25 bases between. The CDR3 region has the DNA TGCAGTGCCCCCCGGTCAGGGGCCGATTCTAGGGAGCAGTACTTC. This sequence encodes CSAPRSGADSREQYF.

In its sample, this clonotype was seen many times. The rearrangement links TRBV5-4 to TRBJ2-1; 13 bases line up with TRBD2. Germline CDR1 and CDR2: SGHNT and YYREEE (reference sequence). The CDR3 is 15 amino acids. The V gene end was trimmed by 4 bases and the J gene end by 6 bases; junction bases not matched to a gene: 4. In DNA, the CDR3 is TGTGCCAGCAGCCCCGGACTAGCGGGAGTCAATGAGCAGTTCTTC. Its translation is CASSPGLAGVNEQFF.

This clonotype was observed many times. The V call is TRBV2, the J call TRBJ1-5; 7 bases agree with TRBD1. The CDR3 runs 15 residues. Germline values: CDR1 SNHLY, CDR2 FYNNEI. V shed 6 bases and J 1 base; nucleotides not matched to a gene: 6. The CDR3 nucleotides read TGTGCCAGCAGAGTTCGACAGGGCAGCAATCAGCCCCAGCATTTT. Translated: CASRVRQGSNQPQHF.